The 24 T cell receptor beta chains given below trace back to one sample, sequenced in a study of T cell responses to AZD1222 COVID-19 vaccine. The assay was immunoSEQ multiplex PCR, and TCRdb's table has in-frame clones only and misses some. The sample includes 45,000 to 55,000 clones, about 86% of them seen just once. Sequenced material: peripheral blood, taken on day 0 of AZD1222 vaccination. These receptors all come from an adult in good health.

The chain is built from TRBV27 and TRBJ2-7; D remains unclear. Germline assignment: CDR1 MNHEY and CDR2 SMNVEV (reference sequence). CDR3 size: 15 residues. V was clipped by 2 bases and J by 4 bases, with 15 bases between them. CDR3 amino acids: CASSLKATPSYEQYF. CDR3 coding DNA: TGTGCCAGCAGTTTAAAGGCCACCCCTTCTTACGAGCAGTACTTC.

The chain is built from TRBV6-5 and TRBJ1-1, with a possible D match to TRBD1 (5 bases). Germline V CDR1 and CDR2: MNHEY, SVGAGI. V was cut by 0 bases and J by 4 bases, with 12 bases left in between. This CDR3 has 15 amino acids. CDR3 coding DNA: TGTGCCAGCAGTTACTCGGGGGGGAAGGTCACTGAAGCTTTCTTT. Its translation is CASSYSGGKVTEAFF.

This chain uses TRBV14 with TRBJ1-6; D ambiguous. Trimming stripped 4 bases from V and 4 bases from J, with 11 bases between. The length of the CDR3 is 15 residues. Germline assignment: CDR1 SGHDN and CDR2 FVKESK. The CDR3 region is CASSPNRPYNSPLHF. CDR3 nucleotide sequence: TGTGCCAGCAGCCCCAACCGGCCTTATAATTCACCCCTCCACTTT.

V gene TRBV6-5 combines with J gene TRBJ1-2, with D maybe TRBD1 (5 bases). The CDR3 consists of 13 residues. Germline-derived CDR1 and CDR2 are MNHEY and SVGAGI. Between the trimmed V and J ends, which lost 4 bases and 8 bases, there was a span of 14 bases. The CDR3 coding sequence is TGTGCCAGCAGTTCCCCAGGGCTATGGGGCTACACCTTC. Protein product: CASSSPGLWGYTF.

The gene calls are TRBV6-1 and TRBJ1-4; 8 positions match TRBD1. Per the germline V gene, CDR1 is MNHNS and CDR2 is SASEGT. The CDR3 totals 16 residues. J gave up 13 bases and V 1 base, and 14 bases lay outside the gene matches. In DNA form, the CDR3 reads TGTGCCAGCAGTGAAGTGTGGCAGGGGGCTAGTAGTAGACTGTTTTTT. Protein: CASSEVWQGASSRLFF.

This sequence joins TRBV7-9 and TRBJ1-1; D is undetermined. The CDR3 runs to 13 residues. Germline V gene data show CDR1 as SEHNR and CDR2 as FQNEAQ (reference sequence). V lost 4 bases, J lost 6 bases, and 12 bases lay in between. CDR3 amino acids: CASSSTWEPEAFF. DNA of the CDR3: TGTGCCAGCAGCTCCACCTGGGAGCCTGAAGCTTTCTTT.

The chain couples TRBV5-4 to TRBJ2-5; maybe TRBD2 (5 bases). The germline V gene encodes CDR1 SGHNT and CDR2 YYREEE (reference sequence). The V gene lost 0 bases and the J gene lost 0 bases, with 6 bases spanning the gap. The CDR3 is 14 amino acids. CDR3 sequence: CASSLGRNQETQYF. CDR3 sequence (DNA): TGTGCCAGCAGCTTGGGGAGGAACCAAGAGACCCAGTACTTC.

The sample holds a few counts of this clone. The chain has TRBV6-5 and TRBJ1-2; 7 nucleotides align to TRBD1. The junction had 4 bases not matched to a gene; V was cut back by 3 bases and J by 0 bases. Germline values: CDR1 MNHEY, CDR2 SVGAGI. The CDR3 is 15 amino acids. DNA of the CDR3: TGTGCCAGCAGTTATGGGCAGGGGGCTAACTATGGCTACACCTTC. Translation: CASSYGQGANYGYTF.

The chain has TRBV27 and TRBJ1-5; no firm D call. The V end lost 4 bases, the J end lost 1 base, and 5 bases lay between the germline ends. The CDR3 runs 13 residues. Germline V gene data show CDR1 as MNHEY and CDR2 as SMNVEV (reference sequence). The CDR3 loop is CASSSMSNQPQHF. CDR3 nucleotide sequence: TGTGCCAGCAGTTCAATGAGCAATCAGCCCCAGCATTTT.

This rearrangement joins TRBV28 to TRBJ1-2; D ambiguous. The CDR3 is made up of 12 amino acids. Germline V lookup: CDR1 MDHEN, CDR2 SYDVKM. The V end was cut by 2 bases, the J end by 4 bases, with 5 bases between. The CDR3 reads CASSLAGYGYTF. The CDR3 DNA sequence: TGTGCCAGCAGTTTAGCAGGCTATGGCTACACCTTC.

V and J are TRBV25-1 and TRBJ1-6; D unclear. The CDR3 contains 15 residues. V was shortened by 1 base and J by 9 bases, with 13 bases between the two germline ends. Germline CDR1 MGHDK, CDR2 SYGVNS. The chain's CDR3 is CASSEFRSGGSPLHF. Here the CDR3 DNA reads TGTGCCAGCAGTGAATTTCGGTCGGGAGGTTCACCCCTCCACTTT.

This chain connects TRBV11-2 to TRBJ2-5; a possible D gene is TRBD1 (5 bases). This CDR3 has 13 amino acids. CDR1 is SGHAT and CDR2 is FQNNGV in the germline V gene. The V gene lost 5 bases and the J gene lost 2 bases, with 9 bases spanning the gap. CDR3 in amino acids: CASSRQSQETQYF. DNA for the CDR3: TGTGCCAGCAGCAGACAGAGTCAAGAGACCCAGTACTTC.

The gene calls are TRBV10-3 and TRBJ1-1, with D tentatively TRBD1 (5 bases). The V and J ends lost 10 bases and 4 bases respectively, with 10 bases between them. There are 11 residues in the CDR3. Per germline, CDR1 ENHRY and CDR2 SYGVKD. The CDR3 loop reads CATRGGTEAFF. The CDR3 DNA sequence: TGTGCCACTAGGGGCGGCACTGAAGCTTTCTTT.

V is TRBV24-1 and J is TRBJ2-1; 10 bases align to TRBD2. This CDR3 is 17 amino acids long. Germline lookup yields CDR1 KGHDR and CDR2 SFDVKD. V lost 3 bases and J lost 2; bases outside the gene matches: 6. The CDR3 sequence: CATSDHQAGGPYNEQFF. The CDR3 DNA follows: TGTGCCACCAGTGATCATCAAGCGGGGGGGCCCTACAATGAGCAGTTCTTC.

In regard to this clone: Other DNA sequences within the sample encode an identical CDR3. The rearrangement uses TRBV12-3 or TRBV12-4 and TRBJ2-3; D unclear. V lost 7 bases to trimming and J lost 7 bases, with 9 bases between them. CDR3 length: 11 amino acids. CDR3 DNA sequence: TGTGCCAGCACCTTTCTGCATACGCAGTATTTT. It yields the protein CASTFLHTQYF.

This chain uses TRBV5-1 with TRBJ2-1, with 7 bases lining up with TRBD1. The CDR3 loop spans 15 amino acids. Per germline, CDR1 SGHRS and CDR2 YFSETQ. V shed 0 bases and J 7 bases; nucleotides not matched to a gene: 7. CDR3 sequence: CASSLGGGAGNEQFF. DNA for the CDR3: TGCGCCAGCAGCTTGGGAGGGGGCGCTGGAAATGAGCAGTTCTTC.

This clone was recorded only once. The chain recombines TRBV19 with TRBJ1-6, with a possible D match to TRBD1 (5 bases). The V end lost 4 bases, the J end lost 9 bases, and 25 bases lay between the germline ends. The germline V gene has CDR1 LNHDA and CDR2 SQIVND (reference sequence). The CDR3 contains 18 residues. CDR3 DNA: TGTGCCAGTAGTACACAGTCGTCTTCGGGGCGGCTAGGTTCACCCCTCCACTTT. The encoded protein is CASSTQSSSGRLGSPLHF.

The chain combines TRBV12-3 or TRBV12-4 with TRBJ1-1; D may be TRBD1 (6 bases). CDR3 size: 13 residues. V was shortened by 7 bases and J by 1 base, with 10 bases between the two germline ends. DNA of the CDR3: TGTGCCAGCATTCTGACAGGGAACACTGAAGCTTTCTTT. This gives the protein CASILTGNTEAFF.

The chain combines TRBV2 with TRBJ1-6; no clear D. The CDR3 extends over 13 amino acids. Trimming removed 4 bases at V and 10 bases at J, with 11 bases between. CDR1 and CDR2 from the germline V gene are SNHLY and FYNNEI. The CDR3 reads CASSAEGWSPLHF. The CDR3 coding sequence is TGTGCCAGCAGTGCTGAGGGTTGGTCACCCCTCCACTTT.

V usage is TRBV25-1 and J usage is TRBJ1-2; D remains unclear. The germline V gene encodes CDR1 MGHDK and CDR2 SYGVNS. This CDR3 is 11 amino acids long. Trimming removed 3 bases from V and 8 bases from J, with 7 bases in between. As DNA, the CDR3 is TGTGCCAGCAGTGAGACGGGGGGCTACACCTTC. Encoded protein: CASSETGGYTF.

This clone came up once. CDR3 amino acids: CASSGSRAYEQYF. In nucleotides, the CDR3 is TGTGCCAGCAGTGGTAGCAGGGCGTACGAGCAGTACTTC. The rearrangement joins TRBV12-3 or TRBV12-4 to TRBJ2-7; D may be TRBD1 (5 bases). This CDR3 has 13 residues. V lost 5 bases and J 4 bases, leaving 12 bases between the germline ends.

The chain has TRBV7-7 and TRBJ2-2; D remains ambiguous. V was clipped by 3 bases and J by 5 bases, with 10 bases between them. The germline gives CDR1 SSHAT, CDR2 FNYEAQ (reference sequence). This CDR3 has 14 amino acids. CDR3 DNA sequence: TGTGCCAGCAGCTTGGGCCTTGGGACCGGGGAGCTGTTTTTT. Translated, it gives CASSLGLGTGELFF.

V is TRBV15 and J is TRBJ2-2; the match to TRBD1 covers 7 bases. In germline, CDR1 is LNHNV, CDR2 YYDKDF (reference sequence). CDR3 length: 14 residues. V lost 0 bases, J lost 6 bases, and 1 base stayed unmatched. The CDR3, as DNA: TGTGCCACCAGCAGAGATCAGGGGGCCGGGGAGCTGTTTTTT. Translated: CATSRDQGAGELFF.

This clone has more than one count but fewer than ten. The CDR3 spells CASSKGTGPGNTIYF. CDR3 coding DNA: TGCGCCAGCAGCAAAGGGACAGGGCCTGGAAACACCATATATTTT. The chain is built from TRBV5-1 and TRBJ1-3, with TRBD1 identical over 9 bases. Germline values: CDR1 SGHRS, CDR2 YFSETQ. CDR3 length equals 15 residues. V was pared by 4 bases and J by 2 bases, with 4 bases of the junction left unmatched.